The next 22 T cell receptor beta chains were all read from a single sample in a study of Ad26.COV2.S vaccination and SARS-CoV-2 variants. Generated by immunoSEQ multiplex PCR, the TCRdb table keeps only in-frame clones and is missing some. The sample contains about 410,000 clones, about nine tenths of which appear only once. Treatment denoted: about 20 received Ad26.COV2.S at low or high dose, single or two shots; five or six received placebo; per-sample allocation not given. The study sampled participants on day 63 after the first vaccine or placebo injection. The specimen was peripheral blood, collected in a trial of Ad26.COV2.S vaccine versus placebo. These receptors originate from a person aged 18-60 years who received the Ad26.COV2.S COVID-19 vaccine or a placebo.

The chain links TRBV30 to TRBJ1-2, with D unclear. CDR1 is GTSNPN, CDR2 SVGIG, per germline (reference sequence). V was shortened by 4 bases and J by 4 bases, with 7 bases between the two germline ends. The CDR3 length is 11 residues. In nucleotides, the CDR3 is TGTGCCTGGATGCGCAGCTATGGCTACACCTTC. Residues: CAWMRSYGYTF.

J is TRBJ2-1 and V is TRBV7-9, with D unresolved. Germline CDR1 reads SEHNR; CDR2 reads FQNEAQ (reference sequence). V lost 1 base, J lost 2 bases, and 12 bases lay in between. The CDR3 is 16 amino acids. The CDR3 bases are TGTGCCAGCAGCTTAGGTATGGGAACCGCCTACAATGAGCAGTTCTTC. Protein product: CASSLGMGTAYNEQFF.

The CDR3 is CATSISTGSPYNEQFF. The CDR3 DNA reads as TGTGCCACCAGCATCTCAACAGGGAGTCCCTACAATGAGCAGTTCTTC. The chain links TRBV15 to TRBJ2-1, with TRBD1 as a possible D gene (6 bases). Germline CDR1 is LNHNV and CDR2 is YYDKDF (reference sequence). This CDR3 is 16 amino acids long. V lost 4 bases and J 2 bases, leaving 15 bases between the germline ends.

This rearrangement joins TRBV18 to TRBJ1-2, with TRBD1 matching 7 bases. Germline V gives CDR1 KGHSH, CDR2 LQKENI. This CDR3 is built from 15 residues. V shed 2 bases and J 2 bases; nucleotides not matched to a gene: 5. The CDR3 loop reads CASSPGGGVNYGYTF. In nucleotides, the CDR3 is TGTGCCAGCTCACCAGGAGGGGGCGTAAACTATGGCTACACCTTC.

CDR3 protein: CASSQDTYEQYF. The CDR3 DNA is TGCGCCAGCAGCCAAGACACGTACGAGCAGTACTTC. The V and J genes are TRBV4-1 and TRBJ2-7, with D unresolved. This CDR3 contains 12 residues. Trimming removed 0 bases from V and 4 bases from J, with 4 bases in between. Germline V gives CDR1 MGHRA, CDR2 YSYEKL.

The V and J genes are TRBV12-3 or TRBV12-4 and TRBJ2-2; D not certain. CDR3 size: 13 residues. Trimming shortened V by 1 base and J by 4 bases, and 4 bases separated the two germline ends. The DNA of the CDR3 is TGTGCCAGCAGTTTAGTGCGCACCGGGGAGCTGTTTTTT. Translation: CASSLVRTGELFF.

This clone is a singleton in its sample. Other DNA variants within this sample encode the same CDR3. The chain is built from TRBV13 and TRBJ1-1, with D hard to call. Germline V gene lookup returns CDR1 PRHDT and CDR2 FYEKMQ (reference sequence). Deletions cut 3 bases from V and 4 bases from J, with 9 bases between. The CDR3 has 13 residues. CDR3 coding DNA: TGTGCCAGCAGCTTTGGTGGCGGCACTGAAGCTTTCTTT. Its protein is CASSFGGGTEAFF.

CDR3: CASSPSGRDSSWGQYF. CDR3 in DNA: TGTGCCAGCAGCCCATCAGGTCGGGACAGTTCCTGGGGGCAGTACTTC. The rearrangement joins TRBV3-1 (or the pseudogene TRBV3-2) to TRBJ2-7; TRBD1 matches 7 bases. The V and J ends lost 4 bases and 9 bases, in that order; junction bases with no gene match: 18. Germline CDR1 reads LGHDT; CDR2 reads YNNKEL (reference sequence). The CDR3 has 16 amino acids.

The chain uses TRBV4-1 and TRBJ2-1; D could derive from TRBD1 or TRBD2 (5 bases each). This CDR3 has 15 amino acids. V lost 1 base and J 8 bases, leaving 15 bases between the germline ends. Germline V gene lookup returns CDR1 MGHRA and CDR2 YSYEKL. This CDR3 reads CASSQGVSGTDEQFF. The CDR3 DNA is TGCGCCAGCAGCCAAGGGGTATCGGGGACGGATGAGCAGTTCTTC.

The chain joins TRBV4-2 to TRBJ2-3; no clear D. Germline CDR1 and CDR2: LGHNA and YNFKEQ. The V gene lost 0 bases and the J gene lost 4 bases, with 8 bases spanning the gap. The length of the CDR3 is 14 residues. The CDR3 region is CASSQERISDTQYF. CDR3 DNA: TGTGCCAGCAGCCAAGAGAGGATCTCAGATACGCAGTATTTT.

The DNA for the CDR3 is TGTGCCAGCAGTTACTTATCTAGCGGGTCGACCTACGAGCAGTACTTC. Its translation is CASSYLSSGSTYEQYF. This chain links TRBV6-5 with TRBJ2-7, with 8 bases identical to TRBD2. The CDR3 contains 16 residues. Germline trimming cut 1 base from V and 2 bases from J; bases unmatched to any gene: 7. Per the germline V gene, CDR1 is MNHEY and CDR2 is SVGAGI.

This clone was seen ten or more times. V is TRBV19 and J is TRBJ1-1, with D possibly being TRBD1 (5 bases). The V end was cut by 0 bases, the J end by 0 bases, with 5 bases between. Germline loops: CDR1 LNHDA, CDR2 SQIVND (reference sequence). The CDR3 loop spans 14 amino acids. The CDR3: CASSIDRVNTEAFF. CDR3 bases: TGTGCCAGTAGTATAGACAGGGTGAACACTGAAGCTTTCTTT.

This clone appeared a few times. The chain is built from TRBV19 and TRBJ1-1, with 7 bases fitting TRBD1. CDR1 and CDR2 (germline): LNHDA, SQIVND (reference sequence). There are 12 residues in the CDR3. V gave up 5 bases and J gave up 8 bases; unmatched junction bases: 5. Here the CDR3 reads CASSHQTGEAFF. CDR3 bases: TGTGCCAGTAGTCACCAGACAGGGGAAGCTTTCTTT.

The count of this clone is one. V is TRBV30 and J is TRBJ2-3; no definite D call. The CDR3 consists of 15 residues. V was shortened by 2 bases and J by 0 bases, with 12 bases between the two germline ends. From germline, CDR1 is GTSNPN and CDR2 SVGIG (reference sequence). The CDR3 DNA sequence: TGTGCCTGGAGTCGTAGCTCGCTTAGCACAGATACGCAGTATTTT. Translation: CAWSRSSLSTDTQYF.

V and J are TRBV19 and TRBJ2-7; 9 nucleotides line up with TRBD1. The CDR3 totals 13 residues. V was clipped by 6 bases and J by 7 bases; unmatched bases: 7. Germline loops: CDR1 LNHDA, CDR2 SQIVND (reference sequence). The CDR3 region is CASRSQGAGEQYF. CDR3 DNA sequence: TGTGCCAGTAGGTCACAGGGGGCTGGGGAGCAGTACTTC. The full variable domain, rest sourced from reference TRBV19 and TRBJ2-7, is DGGITQSPKYLFRKEGQNVTLSCEQNLNHDAMYWYRQDPGQGLRLIYYSQIVNDFQKGDIAEGYSVSREKKESFPLTVTSAQKNPTAFYLCASRSQGAGEQYFGPGTRLTVT.

In this sample, this clone turned up once. This chain uses TRBV5-6 with TRBJ2-7, with a possible D match to TRBD2 (6 bases). The germline gives CDR1 SGHDT, CDR2 YYEEEE. The CDR3 consists of 15 residues. Trimming left V 4 bases short and J 2 bases short, with 16 bases between. The CDR3 DNA is TGTGCCAGCAGCCCGCCGCTCGGGGGAACCTACGAGCAGTACTTC. It is translated as CASSPPLGGTYEQYF. Drawing the rest from reference TRBV5-6 and TRBJ2-7, the complete variable domain is DAGVTQSPTHLIKTRGQQVTLRCSPKSGHDTVSWYQQALGQGPQFIFQYYEEEERQRGNFPDRFSGHQFPNYSSELNVNALLLGDSALYLCASSPPLGGTYEQYFGPGTRLTVT.

This clone was observed a single time. The CDR3 is CASTGGTSGNTIYF. The CDR3 bases are TGCGCCAGCACAGGGGGGACTTCTGGAAACACCATATATTTT. The genes are TRBV5-1 and TRBJ1-3; TRBD1 aligns across 7 bases. This CDR3 spans 14 amino acids. The V gene end was trimmed by 6 bases and the J gene end by 1 base; junction bases not matched to a gene: 4. The V gene's germline CDR1 is SGHRS and CDR2 YFSETQ.

Only a few counts were recorded for this clone. V and J are TRBV11-3 and TRBJ2-1, with 15 bases aligning to TRBD2. The CDR3 has 15 amino acids. V gave up 3 bases and J gave up 9 bases; unmatched junction bases: 3. Germline V gene lookup returns CDR1 SGHNT and CDR2 YENEEA. The CDR3 sequence: CASSLRTSGRVEQFF. The CDR3 DNA sequence: TGTGCCAGCAGCTTGAGGACTAGCGGGAGGGTTGAGCAGTTCTTC. The complete variable domain, with remaining parts taken from reference TRBV11-3 and TRBJ2-1, reads EAGVVQSPRYKIIEKKQPVAFWCNPISGHNTLYWYLQNLGQGPELLIRYENEEAVDDSQLPKDRFSAERLKGVDSTLKIQPAELGDSAVYLCASSLRTSGRVEQFFGPGTRLTVL.

This sequence joins TRBV4-2 and TRBJ1-2; D perhaps matches TRBD1 (6 bases). The V gene's germline CDR1 is LGHNA and CDR2 YNFKEQ. With 3 bases removed from V and 3 bases from J, the gap between germline ends came to 11 bases. The CDR3 runs to 14 residues. The CDR3: CASSHPRGDYGYTF. DNA for the CDR3: TGTGCCAGCAGCCATCCCAGGGGAGACTATGGCTACACCTTC.

The genes are TRBV4-1 and TRBJ2-7; the D gene is possibly TRBD1 (6 bases). The CDR3 runs 15 residues. Trimming pared 6 bases from V and 3 bases from J, leaving 18 bases between. Looked up from germline, CDR1 is MGHRA and CDR2 is YSYEKL. CDR3 coding DNA: TGCGCCAGCAGACGAGGGGCACAAGGGGGCTACGAGCAGTACTTC. It yields the protein CASRRGAQGGYEQYF.

The chain employs TRBV20-1 and TRBJ2-5; D is tentatively TRBD1 or TRBD2 (5 bases each). Germline V gene data show CDR1 as DFQATT and CDR2 as SNEGSKA (reference sequence). With 8 bases removed from V and 5 bases from J, the gap between germline ends came to 12 bases. The CDR3 length is 11 residues. Here the CDR3 reads CSLSEGETQYF. The CDR3 bases are TGCAGTTTGTCTGAGGGGGAGACCCAGTACTTC.

The chain couples TRBV5-5 to TRBJ2-1; tentative D call: TRBD2 (6 bases). The V gene's germline CDR1 is SGHKS and CDR2 YYEKEE (reference sequence). The CDR3 runs 13 residues. Trimming left V 4 bases short and J 4 bases short, with 9 bases between. CDR3 DNA sequence: TGTGCCAGCAGCCCCGGGACTTACAATGAGCAGTTCTTC. Residues: CASSPGTYNEQFF.